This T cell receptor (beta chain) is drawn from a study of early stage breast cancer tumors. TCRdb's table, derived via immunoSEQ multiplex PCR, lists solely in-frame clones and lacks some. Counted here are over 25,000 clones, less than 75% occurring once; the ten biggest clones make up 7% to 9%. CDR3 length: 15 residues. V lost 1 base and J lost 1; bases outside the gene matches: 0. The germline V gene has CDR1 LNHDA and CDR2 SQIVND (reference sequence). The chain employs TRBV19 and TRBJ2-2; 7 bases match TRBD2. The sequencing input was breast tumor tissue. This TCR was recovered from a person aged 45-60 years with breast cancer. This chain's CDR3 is CASSIAGGNTGELFF. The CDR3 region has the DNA TGTGCCAGTAGTATAGCGGGAGGGAACACCGGGGAGCTGTTTTTT.